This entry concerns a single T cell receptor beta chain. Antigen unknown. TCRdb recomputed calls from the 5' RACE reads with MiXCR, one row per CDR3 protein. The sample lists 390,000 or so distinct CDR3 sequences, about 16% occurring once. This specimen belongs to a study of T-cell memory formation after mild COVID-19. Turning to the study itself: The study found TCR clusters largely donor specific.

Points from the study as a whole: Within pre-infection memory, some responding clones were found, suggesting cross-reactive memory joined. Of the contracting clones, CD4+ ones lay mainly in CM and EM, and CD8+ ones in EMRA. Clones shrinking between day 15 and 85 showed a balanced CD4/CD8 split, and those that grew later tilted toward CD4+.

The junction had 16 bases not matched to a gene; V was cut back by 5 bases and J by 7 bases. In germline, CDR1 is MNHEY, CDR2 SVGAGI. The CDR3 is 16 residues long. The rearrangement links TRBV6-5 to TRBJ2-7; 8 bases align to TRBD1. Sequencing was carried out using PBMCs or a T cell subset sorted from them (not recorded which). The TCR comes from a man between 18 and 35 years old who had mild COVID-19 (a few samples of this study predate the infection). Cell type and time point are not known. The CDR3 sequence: CASSRAGGALYKEQYF. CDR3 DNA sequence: TGTGCCAGCAGTCGAGCAGGGGGCGCGCTCTATAAAGAGCAGTACTTC.